This T cell receptor (beta chain) was captured in a study of T cells in Graves' hyperthyroidism and ophthalmopathy. Aged 18 to 65, the patients had hyperthyroidism that was newly diagnosed and had lasted under 2 months. The V gene's germline CDR1 is LNHDA and CDR2 SQIVND (reference sequence). Trimming cost V 1 base and J 4 bases; bases outside gene matches: 3. The CDR3 has 15 amino acids. Researchers amplified the TCR beta CDR3 regions from RNA transcripts. The HTBI set primed first-round TCR CDR3 RT-PCR. TCRdb re-derived calls from the multiplex PCR reads in MiXCR, one entry per CDR3 protein. The sample contains 550,000 to 650,000 distinct CDR3 sequences, about 15% of which appear only once. This clonotype has ten or more counts.

The V call is TRBV19, the J call TRBJ2-2, with 7 bases lining up with TRBD1. The sequencing input was blood. The receptor was derived from a woman in her 30s with Graves' hyperthyroidism that later progressed to Graves' ophthalmopathy. For the CDR3, the DNA is TGTGCCAGTAGTATAGTAGGGGGCGGCACCGGGGAGCTGTTTTTT. This translates into CASSIVGGGTGELFF.